The present T cell receptor (beta chain) was sequenced within a study of T cells after yellow fever vaccination. Production of TCR cDNA was by 5'RACE template switching, which also added a universal primer site and UMIs. TCRdb itself ran the 5' RACE reads through MiXCR, one entry per CDR3 protein. The sample consists of 610,000 or so distinct CDR3 sequences, approximately 13% of them appearing once. Trimming removed 4 bases at V and 1 base at J, with 8 bases between. The germline V gene encodes CDR1 GTSNPN and CDR2 SVGIG (reference sequence). The CDR3 has 14 residues. Study-level points and caveats: Once the booster was given, most primary-vaccination clones reappeared, at over 95% for CD4 and more than 85% for CD8. Clonotypes found in both CD4 and CD8 compartments made up a small share. By day 5 rather than day 15, the secondary response had peaked, though it was weaker.

This clonotype was observed a handful of times. What it recognizes is unknown. This sequence joins TRBV30 and TRBJ2-6, with D possibly being TRBD2 (5 bases). The sample was PBMCs, taken on the day of the yellow fever booster vaccination. The sequence was obtained from a young man who received the YFV17D yellow fever vaccine. This CDR3 is CAWNSGSGANVLTF. The CDR3 region has the DNA TGTGCCTGGAACTCGGGGTCTGGGGCCAACGTCCTGACTTTC.